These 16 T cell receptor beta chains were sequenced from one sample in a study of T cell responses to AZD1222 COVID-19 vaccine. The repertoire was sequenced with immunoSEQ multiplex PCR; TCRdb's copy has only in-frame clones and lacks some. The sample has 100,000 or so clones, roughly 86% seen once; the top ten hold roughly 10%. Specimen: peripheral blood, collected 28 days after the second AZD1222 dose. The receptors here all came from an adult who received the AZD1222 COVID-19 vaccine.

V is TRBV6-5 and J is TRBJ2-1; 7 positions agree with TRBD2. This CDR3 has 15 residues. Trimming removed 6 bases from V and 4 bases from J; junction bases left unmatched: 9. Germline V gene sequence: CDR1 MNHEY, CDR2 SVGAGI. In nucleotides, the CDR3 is TGTGCCAGCAGGGGCCTGGGCGGGAGTTACAATGAGCAGTTCTTC. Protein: CASRGLGGSYNEQFF.

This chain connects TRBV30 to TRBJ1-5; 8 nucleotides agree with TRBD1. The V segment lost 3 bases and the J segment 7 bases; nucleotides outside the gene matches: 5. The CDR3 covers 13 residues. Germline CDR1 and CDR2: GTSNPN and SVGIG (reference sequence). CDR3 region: CAWRAGGDQPQHF. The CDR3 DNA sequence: TGTGCCTGGAGGGCAGGGGGCGACCAGCCCCAGCATTTT.

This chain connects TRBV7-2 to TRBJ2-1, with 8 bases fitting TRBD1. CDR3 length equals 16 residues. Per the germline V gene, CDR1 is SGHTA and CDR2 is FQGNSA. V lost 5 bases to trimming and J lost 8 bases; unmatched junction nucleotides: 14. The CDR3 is CASSRTRDRSWDEQFF. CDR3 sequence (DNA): TGTGCCAGCAGCCGGACACGGGACAGGTCTTGGGATGAGCAGTTCTTC.

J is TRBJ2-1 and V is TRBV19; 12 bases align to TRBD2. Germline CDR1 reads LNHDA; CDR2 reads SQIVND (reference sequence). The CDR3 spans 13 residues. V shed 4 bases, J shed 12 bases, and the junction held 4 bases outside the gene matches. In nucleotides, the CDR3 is TGTGCCAGTAGTAAGACTAGCGGGAGAGTGCAGTTCTTC. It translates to CASSKTSGRVQFF.

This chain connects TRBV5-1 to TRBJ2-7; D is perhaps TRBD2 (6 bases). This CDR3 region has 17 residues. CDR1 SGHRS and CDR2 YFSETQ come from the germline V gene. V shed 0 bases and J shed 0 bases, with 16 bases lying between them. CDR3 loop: CASSLVNSGDLSYEQYF. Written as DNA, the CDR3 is TGCGCCAGCAGCTTGGTTAATAGCGGAGACCTCTCCTACGAGCAGTACTTC.

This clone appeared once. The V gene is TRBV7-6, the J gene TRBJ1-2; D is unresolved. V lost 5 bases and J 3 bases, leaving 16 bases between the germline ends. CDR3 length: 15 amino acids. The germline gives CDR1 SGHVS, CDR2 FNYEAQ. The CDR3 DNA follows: TGTGCCAGCAGCCTAGGACCCGGTATTGACTATGGCTACACCTTC. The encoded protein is CASSLGPGIDYGYTF.

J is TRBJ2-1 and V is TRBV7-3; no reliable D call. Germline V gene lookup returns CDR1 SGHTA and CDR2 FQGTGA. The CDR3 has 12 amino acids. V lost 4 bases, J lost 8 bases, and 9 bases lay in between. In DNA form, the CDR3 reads TGTGCCAGCAGCTCCGGTAGCCATGAGCAGTTCTTC. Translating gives CASSSGSHEQFF.

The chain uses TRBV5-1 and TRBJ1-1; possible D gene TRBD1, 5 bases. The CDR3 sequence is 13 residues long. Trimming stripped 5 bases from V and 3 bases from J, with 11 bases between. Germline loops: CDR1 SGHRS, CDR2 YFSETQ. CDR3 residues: CASSRPGDTEAFF. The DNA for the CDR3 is TGCGCCAGCAGTCGGCCGGGGGACACTGAAGCTTTCTTT. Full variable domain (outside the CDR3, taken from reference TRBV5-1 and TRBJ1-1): KAGVTQTPRYLIKTRGQQVTLSCSPISGHRSVSWYQQTPGQGLQFLFEYFSETQRNKGNFPGRFSGRQFSNSRSEMNVSTLELGDSALYLCASSRPGDTEAFFGQGTRLTVV.

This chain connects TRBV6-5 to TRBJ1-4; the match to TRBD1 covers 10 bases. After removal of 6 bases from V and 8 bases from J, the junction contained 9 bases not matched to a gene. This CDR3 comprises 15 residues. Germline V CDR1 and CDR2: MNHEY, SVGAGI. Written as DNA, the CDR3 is TGTGCCAGCAGCTTCCGGGACAGGGGTGGGGAAAAACTGTTTTTT. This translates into CASSFRDRGGEKLFF.

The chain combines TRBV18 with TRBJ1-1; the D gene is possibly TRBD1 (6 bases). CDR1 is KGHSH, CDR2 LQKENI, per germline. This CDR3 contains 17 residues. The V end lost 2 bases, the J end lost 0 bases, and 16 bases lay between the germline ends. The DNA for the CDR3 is TGTGCCAGCTCACCATCAGTTATGGGGGCCGTGAACACTGAAGCTTTCTTT. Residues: CASSPSVMGAVNTEAFF. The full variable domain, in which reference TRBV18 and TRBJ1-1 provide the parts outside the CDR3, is NAGVMQNPRHLVRRRGQEARLRCSPMKGHSHVYWYRQLPEEGLKFMVYLQKENIIDESGMPKERFSAEFPKEGPSILRIQQVVRGDSAAYFCASSPSVMGAVNTEAFFGQGTRLTVV.

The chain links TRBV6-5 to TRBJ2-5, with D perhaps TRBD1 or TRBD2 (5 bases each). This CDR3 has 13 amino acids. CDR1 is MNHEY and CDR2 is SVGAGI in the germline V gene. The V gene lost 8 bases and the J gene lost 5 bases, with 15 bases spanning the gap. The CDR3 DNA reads TGTGCCAGCGAGAGAGGGGCAAGGGAGACCCAGTACTTC. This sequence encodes CASERGARETQYF.

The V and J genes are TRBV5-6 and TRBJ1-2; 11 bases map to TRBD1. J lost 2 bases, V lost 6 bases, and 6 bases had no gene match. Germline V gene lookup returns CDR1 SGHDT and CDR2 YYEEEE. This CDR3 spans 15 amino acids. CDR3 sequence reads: CASTLGQGANYGYTF. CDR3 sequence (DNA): TGTGCCAGCACCCTTGGACAGGGGGCGAACTATGGCTACACCTTC.

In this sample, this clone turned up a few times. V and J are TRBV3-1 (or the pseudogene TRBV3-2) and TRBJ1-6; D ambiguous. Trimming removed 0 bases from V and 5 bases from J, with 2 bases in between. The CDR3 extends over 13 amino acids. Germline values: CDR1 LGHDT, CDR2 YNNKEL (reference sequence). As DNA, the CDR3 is TGTGCCAGCAGCCAAGAACATAATTCACCCCTCCACTTT. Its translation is CASSQEHNSPLHF.

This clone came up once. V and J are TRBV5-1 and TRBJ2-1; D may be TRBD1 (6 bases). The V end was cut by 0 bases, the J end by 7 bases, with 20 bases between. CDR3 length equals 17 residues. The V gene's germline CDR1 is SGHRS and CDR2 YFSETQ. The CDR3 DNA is TGCGCCAGCAGCTTGGCCGACGCGGAGAGGGGACAAAATGAGCAGTTCTTC. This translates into CASSLADAERGQNEQFF.

CDR3 in amino acids: CSVERQDGIGYTF. The CDR3 DNA reads TGCAGCGTTGAACGGCAGGACGGGATAGGCTACACCTTC. The rearrangement links TRBV29-1 to TRBJ1-2; no clear D. V was trimmed by 2 bases and J by 8 bases, leaving 15 bases between them. This CDR3 spans 13 amino acids. From germline, CDR1 is SQVTM and CDR2 ANQGSEA.

The CDR3 sequence: CASSYLHSTRIEQYF. CDR3 nucleotides: TGTGCCAGCAGTTATCTACATTCGACTAGGATCGAGCAGTACTTC. The rearrangement links TRBV6-6 to TRBJ2-7; D perhaps matches TRBD2 (6 bases). Trimming took 3 bases from V and 6 from J, leaving 18 bases between them. Germline V CDR1 and CDR2: MNHNY, SVGAGI (reference sequence). The CDR3 covers 15 residues.